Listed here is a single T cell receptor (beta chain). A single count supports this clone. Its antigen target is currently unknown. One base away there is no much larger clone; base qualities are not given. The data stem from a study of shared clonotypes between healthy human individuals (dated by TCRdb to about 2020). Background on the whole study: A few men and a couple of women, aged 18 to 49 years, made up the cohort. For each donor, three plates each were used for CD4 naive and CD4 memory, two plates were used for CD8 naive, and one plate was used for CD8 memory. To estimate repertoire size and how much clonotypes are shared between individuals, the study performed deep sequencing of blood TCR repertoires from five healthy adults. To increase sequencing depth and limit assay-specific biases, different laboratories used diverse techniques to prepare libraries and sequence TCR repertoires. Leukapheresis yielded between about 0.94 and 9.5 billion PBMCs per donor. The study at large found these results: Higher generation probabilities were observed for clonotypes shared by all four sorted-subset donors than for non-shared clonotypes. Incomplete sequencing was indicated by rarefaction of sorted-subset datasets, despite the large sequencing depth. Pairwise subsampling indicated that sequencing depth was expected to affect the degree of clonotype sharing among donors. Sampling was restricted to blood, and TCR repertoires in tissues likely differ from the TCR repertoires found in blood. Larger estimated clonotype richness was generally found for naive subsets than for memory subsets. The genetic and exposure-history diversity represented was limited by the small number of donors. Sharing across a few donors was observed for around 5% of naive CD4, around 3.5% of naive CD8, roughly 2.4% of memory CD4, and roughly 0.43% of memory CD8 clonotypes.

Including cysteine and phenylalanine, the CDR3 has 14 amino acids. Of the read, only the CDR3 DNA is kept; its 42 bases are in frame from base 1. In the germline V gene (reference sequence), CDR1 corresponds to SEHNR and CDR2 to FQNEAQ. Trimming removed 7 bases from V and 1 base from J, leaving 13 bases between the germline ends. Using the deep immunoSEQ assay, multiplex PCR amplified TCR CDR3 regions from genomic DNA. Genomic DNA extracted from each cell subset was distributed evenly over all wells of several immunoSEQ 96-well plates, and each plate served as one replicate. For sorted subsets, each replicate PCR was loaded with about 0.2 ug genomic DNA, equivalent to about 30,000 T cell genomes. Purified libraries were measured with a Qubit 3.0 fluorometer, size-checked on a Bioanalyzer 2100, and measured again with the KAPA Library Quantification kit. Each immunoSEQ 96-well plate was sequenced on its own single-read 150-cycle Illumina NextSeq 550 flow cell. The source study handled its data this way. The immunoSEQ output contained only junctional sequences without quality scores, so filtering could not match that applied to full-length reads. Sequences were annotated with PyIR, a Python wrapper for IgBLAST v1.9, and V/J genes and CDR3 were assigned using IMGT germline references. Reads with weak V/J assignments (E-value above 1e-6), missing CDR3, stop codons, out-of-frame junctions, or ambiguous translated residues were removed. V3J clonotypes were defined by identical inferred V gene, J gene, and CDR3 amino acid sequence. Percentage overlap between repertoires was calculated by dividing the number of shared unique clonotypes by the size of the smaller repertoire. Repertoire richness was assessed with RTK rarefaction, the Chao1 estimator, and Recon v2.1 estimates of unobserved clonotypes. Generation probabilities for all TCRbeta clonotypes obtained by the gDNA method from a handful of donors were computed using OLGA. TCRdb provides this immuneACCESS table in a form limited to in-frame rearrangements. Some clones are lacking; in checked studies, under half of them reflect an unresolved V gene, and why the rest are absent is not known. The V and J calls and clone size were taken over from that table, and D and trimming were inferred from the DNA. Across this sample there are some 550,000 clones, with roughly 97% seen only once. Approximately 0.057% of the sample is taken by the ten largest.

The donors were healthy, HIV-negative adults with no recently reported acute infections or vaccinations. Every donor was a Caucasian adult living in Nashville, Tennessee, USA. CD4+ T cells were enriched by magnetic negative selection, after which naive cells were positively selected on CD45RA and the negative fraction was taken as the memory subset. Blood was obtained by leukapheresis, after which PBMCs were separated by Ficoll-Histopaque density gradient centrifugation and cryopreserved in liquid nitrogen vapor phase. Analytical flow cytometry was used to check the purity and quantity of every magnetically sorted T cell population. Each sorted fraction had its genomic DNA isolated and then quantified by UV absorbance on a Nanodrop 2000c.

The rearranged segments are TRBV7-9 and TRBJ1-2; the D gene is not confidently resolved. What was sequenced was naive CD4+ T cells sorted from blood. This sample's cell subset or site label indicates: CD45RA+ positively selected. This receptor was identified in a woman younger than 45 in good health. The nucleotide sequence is TGTGCCAGCATCCCCGAAGCGTATAACTATGGCTACACCTTC. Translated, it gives CASIPEAYNYGYTF.